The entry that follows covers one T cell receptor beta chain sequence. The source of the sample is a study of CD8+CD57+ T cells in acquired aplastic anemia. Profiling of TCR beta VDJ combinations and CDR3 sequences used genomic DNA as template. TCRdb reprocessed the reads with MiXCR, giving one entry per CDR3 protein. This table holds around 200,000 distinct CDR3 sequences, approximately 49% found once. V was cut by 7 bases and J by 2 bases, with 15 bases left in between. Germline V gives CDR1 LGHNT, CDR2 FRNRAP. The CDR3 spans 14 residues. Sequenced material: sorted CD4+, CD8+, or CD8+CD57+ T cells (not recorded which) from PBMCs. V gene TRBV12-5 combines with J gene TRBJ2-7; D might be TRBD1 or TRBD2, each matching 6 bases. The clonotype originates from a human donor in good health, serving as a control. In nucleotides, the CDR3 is TGTGCTAGTGTTCTCGCAGGGGAGGCCTACGAGCAGTACTTC. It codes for CASVLAGEAYEQYF.